What follows is one TCR beta chain and its context. This clonotype showed up just a few times. This receptor's antigen is unknown. Base qualities are not provided; no much larger clone lies one nucleotide away. This specimen belongs to a study of T-cell memory formation after mild COVID-19 (dated by TCRdb to the early 2020s). Concerning the study at large: TCR sequence clusters from the two donors were found to be largely donor specific. T-cell clones expanding and contracting after mild COVID-19 in a couple of donors were tracked by longitudinal TCRalpha and TCRbeta repertoire sequencing. Two young, previously healthy adult volunteers, one female and one male, were included in the cohort. Paper-wide results and their limitations: The detection of some responding clones in pre-infection memory suggests that pre-existing cross-reactive memory T cells joined the SARS-CoV-2 response. Only a couple of mild cases were covered by the study, and larger cohorts that include severe cases with pre-infection samples were considered necessary. Contracting CD4+ clones turned up mainly in the CM and EM memory subsets, whereas EMRA was where CD8+ clones were enriched. Balanced CD4/CD8 phenotypes were observed for clones contracting from day 15 to 85, whereas a bias towards CD4+ was observed for a second wave of clones expanding from day 15 to 37. SARS-CoV-2 specificity of the second-wave clones peaking on day 37 was not confirmed.

V is shortened by 0 bases, J by 3 bases, and the region joining them spans 8 bases. The germline V gene sets CDR1 to SGDLS and CDR2 to YYNGEE. The CDR3 starts with the cysteine, ends with the phenylalanine, and has 14 residues. The CDR3 DNA has 42 bases and is translated from base 1. The instrument was an Illumina NovaSeq 6000. TCRalpha and TCRbeta cDNA libraries were built by 5'RACE with constant-segment primers, adding sample barcodes and unique molecular identifiers. RNA was extracted from every sample with Trizol reagent. The libraries were amplified in two PCR steps, and the second step added a second sample barcode and Illumina TruSeq adapters. Sequencing of libraries was performed on an Illumina NovaSeq with 2 x 150 bp paired-end reads. In the original analysis: With migec v1.2.7, reads were demultiplexed and then collapsed into UMI-guided consensus sequences. Using mixcr v2.1.11, UMI consensuses were aligned to TRA and TRB V and J templates and then assembled into clonotypes. Expanded or contracted clonotypes were those called significant by both edgeR and NoisET, with noise models trained on biological replicates. For edgeR calls, the thresholds were a false discovery rate-adjusted p below 0.01 and a log2 fold-change of 1. As an exploratory analysis of dynamics, PCA with hierarchical clustering was applied to max-normalized trajectories of the 1000 most abundant clonotypes. The CD4 or CD8 phenotype of responding clones was assigned using the separately sequenced CD4+ and CD8+ repertoires. The public reads were run again by TCRdb, first through fastp at Q25 and then through MiXCR, and only productive beta chains were kept. CDR3 protein sequences are deduplicated, and each keeps its most common genes and DNA. In this record, the V and J calls reflect TCRdb's handling and not the investigators' own analysis. The sample table records about 210,000 distinct CDR3 sequences; roughly 10% of these occur just once. The ten largest clones represent approximately 2.8% of the sample.

Ficoll-Paque density gradient centrifugation was used to isolate PBMCs. Sequenced material: PBMCs or a T cell subset sorted from them (not recorded which). The receptor chain draws on TRBV9 and TRBJ2-3, with the identity of the D gene unclear. This sequence was found in a man aged 18 to 30 who had mild COVID-19 (a few samples of this study predate the infection). The sample titles of this study are shuffled in the database, so cell type and time point are left out; the donor was told from shared clones. The CDR3 region has the sequence CASSVVARTDTQYF. The DNA sequence is as follows: TGTGCCAGCAGCGTAGTAGCAAGGACAGATACGCAGTATTTT.